A single sample is the source of the 17 T cell receptor beta chains below, sequenced in a study of CD8 T cell repertoires and HIV-1 epitope variants. Sequencing was performed with immunoSEQ multiplex PCR; in TCRdb, only in-frame clones are kept and a portion is missing. The sample yields more than 85,000 clones, approximately 70% seen once. Sequencing was done on a sample of uncultured baseline CD8+ T cells from peripheral blood mononuclear cells (PBMCs). The origin of the receptors is a male donor with HIV.

The chain recombines TRBV6-1 with TRBJ1-6, with D unclear. Trimming pared 5 bases from V and 7 bases from J, leaving 3 bases between. The CDR3 covers 11 residues. Germline assignment: CDR1 MNHNS and CDR2 SASEGT. CDR3 in DNA: TGTGCCAGCAGTCTCAATTCACCCCTCCACTTT. This translates into CASSLNSPLHF.

The chain uses TRBV5-4 and TRBJ2-1; 9 nucleotides align to TRBD2. The CDR3 runs 15 residues. The J segment lost 9 bases and the V segment lost 4 bases, leaving 11 bases of the junction unmatched. Germline V gives CDR1 SGHNT, CDR2 YYREEE (reference sequence). The CDR3 DNA sequence: TGTGCCAGCAGCCGGAGGGAAGCGGGAGGTGGTGAGCAGTTCTTC. This encodes CASSRREAGGGEQFF.

The genes are TRBV19 and TRBJ1-1; no firm D call. This CDR3 is built from 13 residues. The germline V gene encodes CDR1 LNHDA and CDR2 SQIVND (reference sequence). Trimming removed 5 bases from V and 1 base from J, with 8 bases in between. CDR3 sequence (DNA): TGTGCCAGTAGTGACCGACCGAACACTGAAGCTTTCTTT. Residues: CASSDRPNTEAFF.

The chain links TRBV28 to TRBJ1-5, with a tentative D call TRBD1 (5 bases). The CDR3 length is 15 residues. Deletions cut 5 bases from V and 4 bases from J, with 15 bases between. Germline CDR1 and CDR2: MDHEN and SYDVKM. The CDR3 protein is CASSTGTPGNQPQHF. For the CDR3, the DNA is TGTGCCAGCAGTACCGGGACTCCGGGGAATCAGCCCCAGCATTTT.

The chain joins TRBV27 to TRBJ1-2; D is ambiguous. V shed 3 bases and J shed 4 bases, with 18 bases lying between them. The CDR3 has 16 amino acids. The germline gives CDR1 MNHEY, CDR2 SMNVEV (reference sequence). Written as DNA, the CDR3 is TGTGCCAGCAGTTTCCTCCAGGCCGATAAGCTCTATGGCTACACCTTC. Its protein product is CASSFLQADKLYGYTF.

V is TRBV19 and J is TRBJ2-1, with TRBD2 matching over 7 bases. Germline assignment: CDR1 LNHDA and CDR2 SQIVND (reference sequence). The CDR3 covers 15 residues. With V trimmed by 0 bases and J by 7 bases, 6 bases remained unmatched. The CDR3 protein is CASSIDAGEGNEQFF. For the CDR3, the DNA is TGTGCCAGTAGTATAGATGCGGGAGAAGGAAATGAGCAGTTCTTC.

This clone appeared a few times. The chain links TRBV28 to TRBJ1-5; D is uncertain. CDR3 size: 14 residues. The ends were cut back, 3 bases at V and 5 bases at J, with 11 bases in the middle. The V gene's germline CDR1 is MDHEN and CDR2 SYDVKM. The CDR3 sequence: CASSFERDHQPQHF. CDR3 nucleotide sequence: TGTGCCAGCAGTTTTGAAAGGGATCATCAGCCCCAGCATTTT.

Only a few counts were recorded for this clone. The CDR3 reads CASSVGAGGNEKLFF. CDR3 nucleotides: TGTGCCAGCAGCGTAGGCGCCGGGGGTAATGAAAAACTGTTTTTT. The chain combines TRBV9 with TRBJ1-4; a possible D gene is TRBD1 (5 bases). The ends were cut back, 0 bases at V and 4 bases at J, with 10 bases in the middle. Germline CDR1 reads SGDLS; CDR2 reads YYNGEE. The CDR3 extends over 15 amino acids.

This chain joins TRBV5-4 and TRBJ2-7; no reliable D call. From germline, CDR1 is SGHNT and CDR2 YYREEE (reference sequence). V was pared by 0 bases and J by 1 base, with 11 bases between. This CDR3 contains 15 residues. The CDR3 DNA is TGTGCCAGCAGCTTGGAGATCGCAGAATCCTACGAGCAGTACTTC. Its protein is CASSLEIAESYEQYF.

This clone was counted at least ten times. This chain uses TRBV6-5 with TRBJ1-2; D may be TRBD1 (5 bases). CDR1 MNHEY and CDR2 SVGAGI come from the germline V gene. The CDR3 consists of 13 residues. V was shortened by 4 bases and J by 5 bases, with 11 bases between the two germline ends. As DNA, the CDR3 is TGTGCCAGCAGTTTGGGACCGCGATATGGCTACACCTTC. Its protein product is CASSLGPRYGYTF.

The chain couples TRBV11-2 to TRBJ2-1; 16 bases fit TRBD2. Germline V gene data show CDR1 as SGHAT and CDR2 as FQNNGV. V lost 5 bases, J lost 8 bases, and 6 bases stayed unmatched. This CDR3 is built from 16 residues. The CDR3 spells CASSAAGTSGGDEQFF. The CDR3 DNA follows: TGTGCCAGCAGCGCCGCCGGGACTAGCGGGGGGGATGAGCAGTTCTTC.

In the case of this clone: A read error may account for a junction end that differs from germline. This chain links TRBV11-2 with TRBJ1-1, with 10 bases aligning to TRBD1. Germline-derived CDR1 and CDR2 are SGHAT and FQNNGV. The CDR3 consists of 13 residues. The CDR3 loop reads CASSLDRGREAFF. The CDR3 nucleotides read TGTGCCAGCAGCCTAGACAGGGGGCGGGAAGCTTTCTTT. Supplemented by reference TRBV11-2 and TRBJ1-1, the full variable domain reads EAGVAQSPRYKIIEKRQSVAFWCNPISGHATLYWYQQILGQGPKLLIQFQNNGVVDDSQLPKDRFSAERLKGVDSTLKIQPAKLEDSAVYLCASSLDRGREAFFGQGTRLTVV.

This chain connects TRBV2 to TRBJ2-1; D unresolved. Germline values: CDR1 SNHLY, CDR2 FYNNEI. V lost 6 bases to trimming and J lost 7 bases, with 19 bases between them. This CDR3 is 15 amino acids long. The CDR3 nucleotides read TGTGCCAGCAGGAAAAGGTCCGCTTCGGGTAATGAGCAGTTCTTC. Translated: CASRKRSASGNEQFF.

This clone was seen more than once but under ten times. V is TRBV6-6 and J is TRBJ1-6; D call uncertain. This CDR3 is 14 amino acids long. V shed 8 bases and J shed 7 bases, with 15 bases lying between them. Germline assignment: CDR1 MNHNY and CDR2 SVGAGI (reference sequence). Here the CDR3 reads CASRGVQMNSPLHF. The CDR3 DNA reads as TGTGCCAGCCGTGGGGTACAGATGAATTCACCCCTCCACTTT.

This clone was seen a single time. This rearrangement joins TRBV27 to TRBJ2-7; TRBD2 matches at 7 bases. Germline assignment: CDR1 MNHEY and CDR2 SMNVEV (reference sequence). J was trimmed by 4 bases and V by 5 bases; bases with no gene match: 8. The CDR3 runs 14 residues. For the CDR3, the DNA is TGTGCCAGCAGTCCCTCTTCCGGGGGGTACGAGCAGTACTTC. Its translation: CASSPSSGGYEQYF.

The chain combines TRBV7-2 with TRBJ1-5, with a weak D call TRBD1 (5 bases). The CDR3 runs 15 residues. Germline loops: CDR1 SGHTA, CDR2 FQGNSA. Trimming left V 2 bases short and J 1 base short, with 9 bases between. The CDR3 nucleotides are TGTGCCAGCAGCTTATGGGGGTCCAGCAATCAGCCCCAGCATTTT. Protein product: CASSLWGSSNQPQHF.

V usage is TRBV5-1 and J usage is TRBJ2-1; tentatively, D is TRBD1 (6 bases). This CDR3 comprises 12 residues. V lost 3 bases, J lost 7 bases, and 8 bases lay in between. Looked up from germline, CDR1 is SGHRS and CDR2 is YFSETQ. The CDR3 DNA sequence: TGCGCCAGCAGCTCGCAGGGGAATGAGCAGTTCTTC. Translating it yields CASSSQGNEQFF.